The TCR beta chain described here comes from a study of blood T cell repertoires in COVID-19. About the research overall: Some COVID-19 samples were acute and others convalescent; all came from the United States, Italy and Spain. In each case, the material was cDNA or gDNA derived from T cells, B-cell-depleted T cells, or PBMCs.

In the source study's methods: Researchers report that nucleated cell counts were estimated from reference gene primer amplification. The repertoire was sequenced with immunoSEQ multiplex PCR; TCRdb's copy has only in-frame clones and lacks some. V, J and clone size were drawn from that table, and D and trimming were deduced from the DNA. The sample records around 220,000 clones, 88% being singletons. The V gene lost 3 bases and the J gene lost 5 bases, with 13 bases spanning the gap. The germline gives CDR1 MDHEN, CDR2 SYDVKM. This CDR3 contains 14 residues. This chain joins TRBV28 and TRBJ1-2; unclear D gene. Specimen: peripheral blood. This clonotype was sampled from a man aged 18 to 29 with active or convalescent COVID-19. The CDR3 region is CASSLDSGTYGYTF. CDR3 sequence (DNA): TGTGCCAGCAGTTTGGATTCGGGAACATATGGCTACACCTTC.